Listed below are T cell receptor beta chains from one sample, sequenced in a study of T cell responses to AZD1222 COVID-19 vaccine. Profiling relied on immunoSEQ multiplex PCR, and the TCRdb table lists in-frame clones only, not all of them. This table has about 110,000 clones, about nine tenths appearing once. Sequenced material: peripheral blood, taken on day 0 of AZD1222 vaccination. The origin of the receptors is an adult in good health. Both conserved end residues are part of each CDR3. A D gene is named only where the DNA matches it firmly. Clone size is shown for a subset of rows, as once, few, many or a class of expanded clone.

>NA|TRBJ2-7|TRBV11-2|NA
CASSLVGYFPYEQYF
TGTGCCAGCAGCTTAGTAGGATATTTCCCCTACGAGCAGTACTTC
>once|TRBJ1-2|TRBV10-2|NA
CASSEGPNYGYTF
TGCGCCAGCAGTGAGGGACCTAACTATGGCTACACCTTC
>NA|TRBJ1-5|TRBV5-5|NA
CASSLGGGLNQPQHF
TGTGCCAGCAGCTTGGGAGGGGGGCTAAATCAGCCCCAGCATTTT
>NA|TRBJ1-6|TRBV4-1|TRBD1
CASSQLGQGDSPLHF
TGCGCCAGCAGCCAATTGGGGCAGGGGGATTCACCCCTCCACTTT
>NA|TRBJ1-3|TRBV11-2|TRBD1
CASSPRPVLTGSGNTIYF
TGTGCCAGCAGCCCCAGACCGGTTTTGACAGGGTCTGGAAACACCATATATTTT
>NA|TRBJ1-2|TRBV5-1|TRBD1
CASRSGTGNGYTF
TGCGCCAGCAGGTCCGGGACAGGGAACGGCTACACCTTC
>NA|TRBJ1-4|TRBV9|TRBD1
CASSVGQLINEKLFF
TGTGCCAGCAGCGTGGGACAGTTGATTAATGAAAAACTGTTTTTT
>NA|TRBJ1-1|TRBV5-4|NA
CASSPGGTLVRNTEAFF
TGTGCCAGCAGCCCCGGGGGAACACTTGTTCGGAACACTGAAGCTTTCTTT
>once|TRBJ1-5|TRBV6-5|NA
CASSSVIDSNQPQHF
TGTGCCAGCAGCTCGGTAATTGATAGCAATCAGCCCCAGCATTTT
>NA|TRBJ2-2|TRBV11-2|NA
CASSPRVRANTGELFF
TGTGCCAGCAGCCCAAGGGTGAGGGCCAACACCGGGGAGCTGTTTTTT
>NA|TRBJ2-5|TRBV19|NA
CASSPQGPQETQYF
TGTGCCAGTAGTCCGCAGGGTCCCCAAGAGACCCAGTACTTC
>NA|TRBJ2-2|TRBV11-3|TRBD2
CASSSGTSRDTGELFF
TGTGCCAGCAGCTCGGGGACTAGCCGCGACACCGGGGAGCTGTTTTTT
>NA|TRBJ1-2|TRBV3-1/TRBV3-2|TRBD1
CASSQDQRQGNYGYTF
TGTGCCAGCAGCCAAGATCAGAGACAGGGAAACTATGGCTACACCTTC
>NA|TRBJ2-3|TRBV27|TRBD2
CASSHGTSGGEDTQYF
TGTGCCAGCAGTCATGGGACTAGCGGGGGTGAAGATACGCAGTATTTT
>NA|TRBJ1-1|TRBV14|NA
CASSQGVGGPNTEAFF
TGTGCCAGCAGCCAAGGCGTGGGTGGTCCAAACACTGAAGCTTTCTTT
>NA|TRBJ1-2|TRBV11-2|NA
CASSQPSFYGYTF
TGTGCCAGCAGCCAACCATCTTTCTATGGCTACACCTTC
>NA|TRBJ2-7|TRBV28|NA
CASSLSSGEQYF
TGTGCCAGCAGTTTAAGCTCAGGCGAGCAGTACTTC
>NA|TRBJ2-3|TRBV9|NA
CASSVGTVGTDTQYF
TGTGCCAGCAGCGTAGGGACAGTGGGCACAGATACGCAGTATTTT
>NA|TRBJ1-3|TRBV20-1|NA
CSATDGNTIYF
TGCAGTGCTACAGATGGAAACACCATATATTTT
>NA|TRBJ2-1|TRBV24-1|TRBD1
CATWGQGSNEQFF
TGTGCCACCTGGGGACAGGGGTCCAATGAGCAGTTCTTC
>NA|TRBJ1-2|TRBV30|TRBD1
CAGRTGVLNGYTF
TGTGCCGGGAGGACAGGGGTATTGAATGGCTACACCTTC
>NA|TRBJ1-6|TRBV6-5|TRBD1
CASSKGTGNSPLHF
TGTGCCAGCAGTAAGGGGACAGGCAATTCACCCCTCCACTTT
>NA|TRBJ1-1|TRBV2|NA
CASSEGVSSEAFF
TGTGCCAGCTCCGAGGGGGTTTCCTCTGAAGCTTTCTTT
>once|TRBJ2-3|TRBV27|TRBD2
CASTLSTSGGASLRQYF
TGTGCCAGCACCCTATCGACTAGCGGGGGGGCCTCCCTGAGGCAGTATTTT
>NA|TRBJ1-6|TRBV4-2|TRBD1
CASSQGGQSANSPLHF
TGTGCCAGCAGTCAAGGGGGACAGAGCGCTAATTCACCCCTCCACTTT